This T cell receptor (beta chain) comes out of a study of T cells in Graves' hyperthyroidism and ophthalmopathy. This clonotype was seen repeatedly, ten times or more. The CDR3 runs to 16 residues. Per germline, CDR1 MNHEY and CDR2 SMNVEV (reference sequence). The V and J ends lost 6 bases and 5 bases, in that order; junction bases with no gene match: 14. Template material for amplifying TCR beta CDR3 regions consisted of RNA transcripts. HTBI primers were used for first-round RT-PCR of the TCR CDR3. MiXCR, run by TCRdb on the multiplex PCR reads, gives a single entry per CDR3 protein. The sample shows around 390,000 distinct CDR3 sequences, around 15% of them seen only once.

This receptor was obtained from a woman aged 25 to 45 with Graves' ophthalmopathy. This sequence joins TRBV27 and TRBJ2-5, with TRBD2 matching 8 bases. The specimen was blood. CDR3 protein: CASSSAGGAGFETQYF. DNA of the CDR3: TGTGCCAGCAGCTCCGCCGGGGGGGCCGGGTTCGAGACCCAGTACTTC.